Each of the 14 T cell receptor beta chains below was sequenced from the same sample in a study of shared clonotypes between healthy human individuals. TCRdb keeps only in-frame clones here, not all; method: immunoSEQ multiplex PCR. There are 600,000 to 700,000 clones in the sample; 55% to 85% occur only once, and 1.5% to 2% lies in the top ten. Input material: memory CD4+ T cells sorted from blood. Described subset: CD45RA-negative fraction. These receptors all stem from a woman aged 25 to 39 in good health.

V is TRBV4-1 and J is TRBJ2-3, with D tentatively TRBD2 (5 bases). Deletions cut 6 bases from V and 0 bases from J, with 16 bases between. This CDR3 region has 16 residues. Germline V gene lookup returns CDR1 MGHRA and CDR2 YSYEKL. CDR3 DNA: TGCGCCAGCAGTCCCGGGCCGGGAAGGAGCACAGATACGCAGTATTTT. Translation: CASSPGPGRSTDTQYF.

The CDR3 region has the DNA TGTGCCAGCAGTGCGAGGGGGACTAGCGAATACGAGCAGTACTTC. Amino acid sequence: CASSARGTSEYEQYF. The V and J genes are TRBV2 and TRBJ2-7; 10 bases are a match to TRBD2. This CDR3 spans 15 amino acids. Trimming removed 4 bases from V and 4 bases from J; junction bases left unmatched: 7. The germline V gene has CDR1 SNHLY and CDR2 FYNNEI.

As to this clone: Within the sample, other DNA sequences also encode this same CDR3. The gene calls are TRBV5-1 and TRBJ2-7, with 7 nucleotides matching TRBD2. The CDR3 consists of 13 residues. Trimming cost V 3 bases and J 3 bases; bases outside gene matches: 3. CDR1 is SGHRS and CDR2 is YFSETQ in the germline V gene. This CDR3 is CASSSSGNYEQYF. As DNA, the CDR3 is TGCGCCAGCAGCTCTAGCGGAAACTACGAGCAGTACTTC. The whole variable domain, remainder taken from reference TRBV5-1 and TRBJ2-7, is KAGVTQTPRYLIKTRGQQVTLSCSPISGHRSVSWYQQTPGQGLQFLFEYFSETQRNKGNFPGRFSGRQFSNSRSEMNVSTLELGDSALYLCASSSSGNYEQYFGPGTRLTVT.

The CDR3 reads CASSLLPGAEPTDTQYF. The CDR3 DNA sequence: TGTGCCAGCAGCTTACTCCCTGGGGCCGAACCCACAGATACGCAGTATTTT. This sequence joins TRBV7-2 and TRBJ2-3; TRBD1 might be the D (5 bases). The CDR3 loop spans 17 amino acids. V lost 2 bases and J lost 2, with 17 bases in between. CDR1 is SGHTA, CDR2 FQGNSA, per germline.

The chain joins TRBV2 to TRBJ2-1; 7 bases are shared with TRBD1. Germline V lookup: CDR1 SNHLY, CDR2 FYNNEI. This CDR3 has 14 residues. The J segment lost 9 bases and the V segment lost 2 bases, leaving 7 bases of the junction unmatched. In DNA form, the CDR3 reads TGTGCCAGCAGTGAAAACAGGGGATGGGGTGAGCAGTTCTTC. Protein sequence: CASSENRGWGEQFF.

J is TRBJ1-5 and V is TRBV4-1; D is possibly TRBD1 (6 bases). The CDR3 spans 15 residues. Germline V CDR1 and CDR2: MGHRA, YSYEKL. V lost 1 base and J lost 2, with 9 bases in between. The chain's CDR3 is CASSQGAGGNQPQHF. The CDR3 nucleotides read TGCGCCAGCAGCCAAGGGGCAGGGGGCAATCAGCCCCAGCATTTT.

V is TRBV28 and J is TRBJ1-1; unclear D gene. This CDR3 region has 13 residues. From germline, CDR1 is MDHEN and CDR2 SYDVKM. The ends were cut back, 6 bases at V and 5 bases at J, with 13 bases in the middle. CDR3 in amino acids: CASSSGFLTEAFF. For the CDR3, the DNA is TGTGCCAGCAGCTCGGGTTTCTTGACTGAAGCTTTCTTT.

The rearrangement joins TRBV19 to TRBJ2-1; 11 bases agree with TRBD2. V was pared by 0 bases and J by 7 bases, with 11 bases of the junction left unmatched. Per germline, CDR1 LNHDA and CDR2 SQIVND (reference sequence). The CDR3 contains 18 residues. CDR3 bases: TGTGCCAGTAGTATAGACTTTTCCCTAGCGGGAGGTATTAATGAGCAGTTCTTC. Its translation: CASSIDFSLAGGINEQFF.

The rearrangement links TRBV27 to TRBJ1-2; TRBD1 is a possible D gene (6 bases). The CDR3 runs 14 residues. Deletions cut 4 bases from V and 7 bases from J, with 16 bases between. Germline CDR1 reads MNHEY; CDR2 reads SMNVEV (reference sequence). DNA of the CDR3: TGTGCCAGCAGTTCACCAGGGGTAAAAGGTGGCTACACCTTC. Protein: CASSSPGVKGGYTF.

V usage is TRBV5-1 and J usage is TRBJ1-2, with unresolved D. The CDR3 consists of 12 residues. The V gene lost 0 bases and the J gene lost 9 bases, with 9 bases spanning the gap. Looked up from germline, CDR1 is SGHRS and CDR2 is YFSETQ. The CDR3 loop is CASSLEVGSYTF. Written as DNA, the CDR3 is TGCGCCAGCAGCTTGGAAGTGGGGAGCTACACCTTC.

This chain connects TRBV6-6 to TRBJ1-1; D not certain. The germline gives CDR1 MNHNY, CDR2 SVGAGI (reference sequence). The germline V and J ends were trimmed by 6 bases and 3 bases, with 5 bases remaining between them. CDR3 size: 11 residues. CDR3 residues: CASRRDTEAFF. As DNA, the CDR3 is TGTGCCAGCAGGAGAGACACTGAAGCTTTCTTT.

CDR3 amino acids: CASSEDPNRGEQFF. The CDR3 DNA reads as TGTGCCAGCAGTGAAGACCCTAACAGGGGGGAGCAGTTCTTC. The chain recombines TRBV6-1 with TRBJ2-1; 8 bases agree with TRBD1. CDR1 is MNHNS and CDR2 is SASEGT in the germline V gene. The J segment lost 10 bases and the V segment lost 1 base, leaving 6 bases of the junction unmatched. The CDR3 runs to 14 residues.

This chain connects TRBV6-6 to TRBJ2-7; D unclear. Germline V lookup: CDR1 MNHNY, CDR2 SVGAGI (reference sequence). CDR3 length: 15 amino acids. V lost 2 bases to trimming and J lost 0 bases, with 11 bases between them. CDR3 DNA: TGTGCCAGCAGTTACGGGCTATTAAGCTCCTACGAGCAGTACTTC. This gives the protein CASSYGLLSSYEQYF.

This clone was picked up one time. The chain joins TRBV6-1 to TRBJ2-5; D unclear. From germline, CDR1 is MNHNS and CDR2 SASEGT. The length of the CDR3 is 14 residues. Deletions cut 5 bases from V and 3 bases from J, with 13 bases between. Here the CDR3 reads CASSLDTQKETQYF. The CDR3 nucleotides are TGTGCCAGCAGTCTCGACACTCAAAAAGAGACCCAGTACTTC.